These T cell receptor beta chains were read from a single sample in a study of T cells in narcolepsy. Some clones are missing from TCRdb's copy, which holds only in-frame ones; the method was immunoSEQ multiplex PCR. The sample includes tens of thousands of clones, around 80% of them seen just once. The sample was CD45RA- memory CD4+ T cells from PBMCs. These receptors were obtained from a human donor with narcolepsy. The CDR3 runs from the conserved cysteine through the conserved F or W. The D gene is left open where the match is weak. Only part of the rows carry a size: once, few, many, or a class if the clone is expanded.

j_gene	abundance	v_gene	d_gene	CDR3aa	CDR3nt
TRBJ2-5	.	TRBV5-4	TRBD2	CASSLGQMSGGGGETQYF	TGTGCCAGCAGCTTAGGACAAATGAGCGGGGGTGGAGGAGAGACCCAGTACTTC
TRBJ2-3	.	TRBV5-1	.	CASSLISQGDTQYF	TGCGCCAGCAGCCTTATTTCCCAGGGCGATACGCAGTATTTT
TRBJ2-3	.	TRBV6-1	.	CASSIGRDTQYF	TGTGCCAGCAGTATCGGGCGAGATACGCAGTATTTT
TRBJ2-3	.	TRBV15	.	CATSRDRVSSDTQYF	TGTGCCACCAGCAGAGACAGGGTATCGTCAGATACGCAGTATTTT
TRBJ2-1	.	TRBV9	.	CASSVGTTTSYNEQFF	TGTGCCAGCAGCGTAGGGACTACTACCTCCTACAATGAGCAGTTCTTC
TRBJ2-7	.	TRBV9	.	CASSVDEGRSEQYF	TGTGCCAGCAGCGTAGACGAGGGGCGGAGCGAGCAGTACTTC
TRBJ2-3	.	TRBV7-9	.	CASYTGGAQYF	TGTGCCAGCTACACTGGAGGTGCGCAGTATTTT
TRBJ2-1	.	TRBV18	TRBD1	CATGTGQGTGNEQFF	TGTGCCACCGGAACGGGACAGGGCACGGGGAATGAGCAGTTCTTC
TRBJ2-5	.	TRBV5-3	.	CARSLVRSGAKETQYF	TGTGCCAGAAGCTTGGTTAGATCCGGTGCCAAAGAGACCCAGTACTTC
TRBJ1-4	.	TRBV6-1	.	CASNPEWGRGEKLFF	TGTGCCAGCAACCCAGAGTGGGGGCGCGGTGAAAAACTGTTTTTT
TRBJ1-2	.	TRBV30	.	CALGPGYTF	TGTGCCCTGGGGCCCGGCTACACCTTC
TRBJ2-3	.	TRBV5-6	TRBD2	CASSWVTSGGMDTQYF	TGTGCCAGCAGCTGGGTGACTAGCGGGGGAATGGATACGCAGTATTTT
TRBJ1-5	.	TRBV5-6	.	CASSLYWRGVGVSNQPQHF	TGTGCCAGCAGCTTGTATTGGCGGGGGGTTGGGGTCAGCAATCAGCCCCAGCATTTT
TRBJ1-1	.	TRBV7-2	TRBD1	CASSKEGAYTEAFF	TGTGCCAGCAGCAAGGAGGGGGCTTACACTGAAGCTTTCTTT
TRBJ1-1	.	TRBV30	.	CAWSPAGNTEAFF	TGTGCCTGGAGTCCGGCAGGGAACACTGAAGCTTTCTTT
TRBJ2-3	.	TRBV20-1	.	CSAGRGDTQYF	TGCAGTGCCGGCCGGGGGGATACGCAGTATTTT
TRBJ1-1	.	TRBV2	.	CASTGDQASTEAFF	TGTGCCAGCACCGGCGACCAAGCCAGCACTGAAGCTTTCTTT
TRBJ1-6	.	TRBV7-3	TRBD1	CASSVFRGDASPLHF	TGTGCCAGCAGCGTATTCAGGGGGGACGCTTCACCCCTCCACTTT
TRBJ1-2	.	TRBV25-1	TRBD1	CASGGQGAGGYTF	TGTGCCAGCGGAGGACAGGGGGCTGGAGGCTACACCTTC
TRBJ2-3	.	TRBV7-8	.	CASSLVADTDTQYF	TGTGCCAGCAGCTTAGTGGCGGACACAGATACGCAGTATTTT
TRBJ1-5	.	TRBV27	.	CASSPGDSNQPQHF	TGTGCCAGCAGTCCAGGGGACTCTAATCAGCCCCAGCATTTT
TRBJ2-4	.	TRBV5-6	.	CASRSGQAGDIQYF	TGTGCCAGCAGGTCAGGACAGGCGGGGGACATTCAGTACTTC
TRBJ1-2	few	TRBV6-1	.	CASSDGGLGMGYTF	TGTGCCAGCAGTGACGGGGGGCTTGGGATGGGCTACACCTTC
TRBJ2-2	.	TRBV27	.	CASSFEGARGGELFF	TGTGCCAGCAGTTTTGAGGGGGCGCGGGGCGGGGAGCTGTTTTTT
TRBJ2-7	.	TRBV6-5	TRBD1	CASSPGTGGAYEQYF	TGTGCCAGCAGCCCAGGGACAGGGGGCGCCTACGAGCAGTACTTC
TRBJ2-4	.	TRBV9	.	CASSQGGIAKNIQYF	TGTGCCAGCAGTCAAGGGGGGATAGCCAAAAACATTCAGTACTTC
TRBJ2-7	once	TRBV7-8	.	CASRWGRDTSYEQYF	TGTGCCAGCAGGTGGGGCCGGGACACATCCTACGAGCAGTACTTC
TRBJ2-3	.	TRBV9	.	CASSPRGGGVTDTQYF	TGTGCCAGCAGCCCCCGCGGTGGCGGGGTCACAGATACGCAGTATTTT
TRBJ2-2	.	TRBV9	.	CARSVGGRTGELFF	TGTGCCCGCAGCGTCGGGGGGCGGACCGGGGAGCTGTTTTTT
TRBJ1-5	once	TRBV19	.	CASASQGQASNQPQHF	TGTGCCAGTGCATCCCAGGGGCAAGCTAGCAATCAGCCCCAGCATTTT
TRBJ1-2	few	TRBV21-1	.	CASSKEVYGYTF	TGTGCCAGCAGCAAAGAAGTCTATGGCTACACCTTC
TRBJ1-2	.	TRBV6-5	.	CASSYGLGDGYTF	TGTGCCAGCAGTTACGGACTAGGGGATGGCTACACCTTC
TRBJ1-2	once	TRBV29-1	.	CSVLLGLYGYTF	TGCAGCGTCCTGCTCGGCCTATATGGCTACACCTTC
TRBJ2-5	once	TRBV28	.	CASSRDRDGGGTQYF	TGTGCCAGCAGTCGGGACCGAGACGGGGGAGGGACCCAGTACTTC
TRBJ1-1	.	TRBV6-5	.	CASIAGEAFF	TGTGCCAGCATCGCGGGTGAAGCTTTCTTT
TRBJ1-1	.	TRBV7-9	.	CASSLALGGDTEAFF	TGTGCCAGCAGCTTAGCGCTGGGCGGCGACACTGAAGCTTTCTTT
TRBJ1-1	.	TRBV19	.	CASSIDLPTGKAFF	TGTGCCAGTAGTATAGACCTCCCGACGGGTAAAGCTTTCTTT
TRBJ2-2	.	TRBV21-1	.	CASSGYRGAWTGELFF	TGTGCCAGCAGCGGATACAGGGGGGCATGGACCGGGGAGCTGTTTTTT
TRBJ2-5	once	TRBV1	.	CTSSQEIGTSGGAQETQYF	TGCACCAGCAGCCAAGAGATTGGGACTAGCGGGGGGGCCCAAGAGACCCAGTACTTC
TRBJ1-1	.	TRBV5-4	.	CASSSGRADTEAFF	TGTGCCAGCAGTTCGGGCCGCGCCGACACTGAAGCTTTCTTT
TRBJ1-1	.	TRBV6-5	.	CASSYDGRNTEAFF	TGTGCCAGCAGTTACGACGGCAGGAACACTGAAGCTTTCTTT
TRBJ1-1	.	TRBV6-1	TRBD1	CASRQEQGPIEAFF	TGTGCCAGCAGGCAGGAACAGGGGCCCATTGAAGCTTTCTTT
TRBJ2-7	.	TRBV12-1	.	CASRPNRVGEQYF	TGTGCCAGCAGACCTAACAGGGTAGGCGAGCAGTACTTC
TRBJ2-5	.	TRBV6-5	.	CASSHEGGRQETQYF	TGTGCCAGCAGCCACGAGGGCGGTCGGCAAGAGACCCAGTACTTC
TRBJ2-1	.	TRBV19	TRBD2	CASSIGLAHNEQFF	TGTGCCAGTAGTATAGGACTAGCCCACAATGAGCAGTTCTTC
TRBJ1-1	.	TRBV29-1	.	CSTAGTVGAEAFF	TGCAGCACTGCCGGGACGGTAGGGGCTGAAGCTTTCTTT
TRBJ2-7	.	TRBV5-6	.	CASSLLGREQYF	TGTGCCAGCAGCTTGCTGGGTCGCGAGCAGTACTTC
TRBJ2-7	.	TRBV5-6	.	CASSSGPPYEQYF	TGTGCCAGCAGCTCCGGGCCCCCCTACGAGCAGTACTTC
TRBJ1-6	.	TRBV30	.	CAWSPNDVAPLHF	TGTGCCTGGAGTCCCAACGACGTAGCACCCCTCCACTTT
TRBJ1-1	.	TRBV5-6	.	CASSGEAGAFTEAFF	TGTGCCAGCAGCGGGGAGGCGGGAGCTTTCACTGAAGCTTTCTTT
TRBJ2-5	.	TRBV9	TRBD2	CASSTPGLAGAETQYF	TGTGCCAGCAGCACCCCCGGACTAGCGGGGGCAGAGACCCAGTACTTC
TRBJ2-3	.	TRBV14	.	CASSLGDPIAGDTQYF	TGTGCCAGCAGCCTTGGGGACCCGATCGCGGGAGATACGCAGTATTTT
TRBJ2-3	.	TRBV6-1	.	CASRPTGTAGLAQYF	TGTGCCAGCAGGCCCACCGGGACAGCGGGTTTAGCACAGTATTTT